The T cell receptor beta chain described here comes from a study of CD8+CD57+ T cells in acquired aplastic anemia (dated by TCRdb to the late 2010s). Looking at the study overall: On average, sorted CD4+ and CD8+ cells yielded around 3.5 ug of extracted DNA, with a range of 0.2 to 27.4 ug. A CD8+CD57+ expansion meant a frequency higher than the mean frequency seen in healthy subjects.

This clonotype was found a few times. What antigen it recognizes has not been identified. Within one base of it there is no much larger clone, and no base qualities were kept. Via the germline V gene (reference sequence), CDR1 is SEHNR and CDR2 FQNEAQ. Including the terminal cysteine and phenylalanine, the CDR3 comprises 12 residues. CDR3 DNA only is kept here, 36 bases in frame from base 1. At the junction V is shortened by 4 bases and J by 1 base, with 4 bases in between. Expansion of CD8+CD57+ cells had been shown by flow cytometry in the patients chosen for sequencing. Every patient had a diagnosis of severe acquired aplastic anemia based on International Study of Aplastic Anemia and Agranulocytosis and Camitta criteria. Patients had received no therapy at the time of blood sampling. In the study, sorted CD4+ and CD8+ blood T cells from patients with severe aplastic anemia and from healthy subjects underwent deep sequencing of TCR repertoires. Patients were enrolled under clinicaltrials.gov protocols 00001620, 01623167, 00001397, 00071045, 00081523 and 00961064 in the USA. Ficoll-Paque density gradient centrifugation was used to isolate peripheral blood mononuclear cells. Before DNA extraction, CD4+ and CD8+ T cells were sorted by FACS or by magnetic beads.

Genomic DNA was used as template for profiling of TCR beta VDJ combinations and CDR3 sequences. An Illumina HiSeq 2000 was used for TCR repertoire sequencing. The authors processed their data as follows. TRBV/TRBJ rearrangement plots, CDR3 size and DJ length profiles, and Simpson's diversity index were used to evaluate the repertoires. The most abundant DNA sequence in the deep sequencing data was taken as the immunodominant clone. CDR3 amino acid sequences were checked for sharing across subjects and were also compared against the VDJdb database and published repertoires. The raw public data were reprocessed by TCRdb itself: fastp quality trimming at Q25, MiXCR clonotype calling, in-frame beta chains only. Identical CDR3 proteins give one entry, which carries the most common genes and DNA. TCRdb assigned the V and J calls; the authors' analysis was not used. The sample data list around 120,000 distinct CDR3 sequences, and over 30% of these were observed just once. Together, the top ten hold about 3% of the sample.

Paper-wide results and their limitations: Although 25 to 30 CD8+ CDR3 sequences were shared by patients and controls, these sequences appeared highly expressed in patients and within the immunodominant clones of patients. CD8+ Simpson's diversity did not differ significantly between patients and healthy controls (P=0.060).

The TCR sequence derives from a human donor with aplastic anemia. The V gene is TRBV7-9 and the J gene is TRBJ2-5, with the D segment identity uncertain. Sequences were obtained from sorted CD4+, CD8+, or CD8+CD57+ T cells (not recorded which) from PBMCs. Here is the DNA: TGTGCCAGCAGCTCCATCCAAGAGACCCAGTACTTC. Its amino acids are CASSSIQETQYF.